The 22 T cell receptor beta chains presented below share a single source sample, sequenced in a study of blood T cell repertoires in COVID-19. Some clones are missing from TCRdb's copy, which holds only in-frame ones; the method was immunoSEQ multiplex PCR. The sample has about 470,000 clones; 87% are singletons. The source material was PBMCs or T cells enriched from blood (not recorded which). The receptors originated from a young woman who had recovered from COVID-19.

The chain couples TRBV7-3 to TRBJ2-3; 10 bases line up with TRBD2. The CDR3 covers 16 residues. Looked up from germline, CDR1 is SGHTA and CDR2 is FQGTGA. The J segment lost 4 bases and the V segment lost 1 base, leaving 5 bases of the junction unmatched. For the CDR3, the DNA is TGTGCCAGCAGCTTAAATGGAGCGGGGGGGCCAGATACGCAGTATTTT. It yields the protein CASSLNGAGGPDTQYF.

The V gene is TRBV9, the J gene TRBJ2-3; 7 bases are a match to TRBD2. Germline CDR1 reads SGDLS; CDR2 reads YYNGEE. J lost 1 base, V lost 4 bases, and 6 bases had no gene match. The length of the CDR3 is 15 residues. The CDR3 reads CASSPDSGGTDTQYF. CDR3 coding DNA: TGTGCCAGCAGCCCAGACAGCGGGGGCACAGATACGCAGTATTTT.

V is TRBV29-1 and J is TRBJ1-1; D ambiguous. Trimming removed 4 bases from V and 4 bases from J, with 7 bases in between. CDR1 is SQVTM, CDR2 ANQGSEA, per germline. The CDR3 covers 11 residues. The CDR3: CSVGLSTEAFF. CDR3 coding DNA: TGCAGCGTTGGATTGAGCACTGAAGCTTTCTTT.

The V and J genes are TRBV5-1 and TRBJ2-3; possibly TRBD2 for D (5 bases). The ends were cut back, 2 bases at V and 2 bases at J, with 12 bases in the middle. Germline loops: CDR1 SGHRS, CDR2 YFSETQ. The CDR3 is made up of 15 amino acids. CDR3 loop: CASSLGLPSTDTQYF. CDR3 bases: TGCGCCAGCAGCTTAGGACTCCCATCCACAGATACGCAGTATTTT.

The CDR3 DNA sequence: TGCGCCAGCAGCCAAGATCACAACCCCTTAGACAGTGAAGCTTTCTTT. It yields the protein CASSQDHNPLDSEAFF. V gene TRBV4-1 combines with J gene TRBJ1-1; D perhaps matches TRBD1 (5 bases). CDR1 is MGHRA and CDR2 is YSYEKL in the germline V gene. This CDR3 contains 16 residues. V gave up 0 bases and J gave up 7 bases, with 18 bases separating them.

V usage is TRBV7-2 and J usage is TRBJ2-1, with 13 bases aligning to TRBD2. The junction had 4 bases not matched to a gene; V was cut back by 1 base and J by 10 bases. CDR1 is SGHTA, CDR2 FQGNSA, per germline. The CDR3 has 15 amino acids. In DNA form, the CDR3 reads TGTGCCAGCAGCTTAGGGACTAGCGGGGGCCGAGAGCAGTTCTTC. As protein: CASSLGTSGGREQFF. The whole variable domain, remainder taken from reference TRBV7-2 and TRBJ2-1, is GAGVSQSPSNKVTEKGKDVELRCDPISGHTALYWYRQSLGQGLEFLIYFQGNSAPDKSGLPSDRFSAERTGGSVSTLTIQRTQQEDSAVYLCASSLGTSGGREQFFGPGTRLTVL.

With regard to this clone: Additional DNA sequences in this sample encode the identical CDR3. The chain uses TRBV5-1 and TRBJ1-2; possibly TRBD1 for D (5 bases). This CDR3 is built from 12 residues. Trimming took 0 bases from V and 7 from J, leaving 7 bases between them. The germline gives CDR1 SGHRS, CDR2 YFSETQ. CDR3 protein: CASSLGQGGYTF. CDR3 DNA sequence: TGCGCCAGCAGCTTGGGGCAGGGTGGCTACACCTTC. The full variable domain, completed using reference TRBV5-1 and TRBJ1-2, is KAGVTQTPRYLIKTRGQQVTLSCSPISGHRSVSWYQQTPGQGLQFLFEYFSETQRNKGNFPGRFSGRQFSNSRSEMNVSTLELGDSALYLCASSLGQGGYTFGSGTRLTVV.

A remark on this clone: The sample has other DNA sequences that encode this CDR3 too. The J gene is TRBJ1-4, the V gene TRBV5-1, with D perhaps TRBD1 (6 bases). The CDR3 is made up of 15 amino acids. Per germline, CDR1 SGHRS and CDR2 YFSETQ. Trimming cost V 1 base and J 3 bases, with 10 bases left between them. CDR3 region: CASSLSTGSNEKLFF. DNA for the CDR3: TGCGCCAGCAGCTTGTCGACAGGTTCTAATGAAAAACTGTTTTTT.

This chain connects TRBV7-9 to TRBJ1-1; no definite D call. Germline V lookup: CDR1 SEHNR, CDR2 FQNEAQ (reference sequence). The V end was cut by 2 bases, the J end by 3 bases, with 10 bases between. The CDR3 is 14 residues long. CDR3: CASSLSEGDTEAFF. DNA of the CDR3: TGTGCCAGCAGCTTATCGGAGGGCGACACTGAAGCTTTCTTT.

V is TRBV3-1 (or the pseudogene TRBV3-2) and J is TRBJ2-5; a possible D gene is TRBD1 (6 bases). The length of the CDR3 is 12 residues. In germline, CDR1 is LGHDT, CDR2 YNNKEL (reference sequence). Trimming shortened V by 5 bases and J by 5 bases, and 9 bases separated the two germline ends. The CDR3 DNA sequence: TGTGCCAGCAGCGGGGGCACGGAGACCCAGTACTTC. Amino acids: CASSGGTETQYF.

This chain links TRBV4-1 with TRBJ1-2, with TRBD1 as a possible D gene (5 bases). CDR3 length equals 13 residues. The germline CDR1 and CDR2 sequences are MGHRA and YSYEKL. V lost 1 base and J 4 bases, leaving 7 bases between the germline ends. The CDR3 region has the DNA TGCGCCAGCAGCCAAGTGGGGCGCTATGGCTACACCTTC. It is translated as CASSQVGRYGYTF.

The genes are TRBV2 and TRBJ1-1, with TRBD1 as a possible D gene (5 bases). The germline CDR1 and CDR2 sequences are SNHLY and FYNNEI. CDR3 length equals 15 residues. V lost 8 bases, J lost 0 bases, and 16 bases lay in between. The chain's CDR3 is CASRMGGGLNTEAFF. In DNA, the CDR3 is TGTGCCAGCCGCATGGGGGGAGGCCTGAACACTGAAGCTTTCTTT.

V and J are TRBV7-9 and TRBJ1-1; D uncertain. V was pared by 1 base and J by 1 base, with 7 bases between. The CDR3 loop spans 14 amino acids. Germline-derived CDR1 and CDR2 are SEHNR and FQNEAQ (reference sequence). CDR3 region: CASSLGARNTEAFF. The DNA for the CDR3 is TGTGCCAGCAGCTTAGGAGCTAGGAACACTGAAGCTTTCTTT.

The CDR3 DNA sequence: TGTGCCAGCAGCGCCGGCTCCTACGAGCAGTACTTC. This codes for CASSAGSYEQYF. The chain combines TRBV28 with TRBJ2-7; no clear D. The CDR3 is made up of 12 amino acids. V lost 6 bases and J lost 0, with 6 bases in between. Germline V lookup: CDR1 MDHEN, CDR2 SYDVKM.

The V call is TRBV11-2, the J call TRBJ2-7, with D uncertain. The CDR3 consists of 13 residues. CDR1 and CDR2 from the germline V gene are SGHAT and FQNNGV. Trimming took off 1 base at V and 2 bases at J, with 6 bases between the two ends. In nucleotides, the CDR3 is TGTGCCAGCAGCTTAGCCCAGGCCTACGAGCAGTACTTC. Translating it yields CASSLAQAYEQYF.

The sample holds one count of this clone. V is TRBV30 and J is TRBJ1-2; D not certain. V dropped 4 bases and J dropped 8 bases, with 23 bases sitting between them. The CDR3 totals 15 residues. The germline V gene encodes CDR1 GTSNPN and CDR2 SVGIG (reference sequence). CDR3 sequence: CAWNQGGRTAEGYTF. The CDR3 DNA is TGTGCCTGGAATCAAGGTGGGAGAACGGCGGAGGGCTACACCTTC.

This chain uses TRBV5-5 with TRBJ2-7; 7 nucleotides match TRBD1. The trim removed 2 bases at V and 1 base at J, leaving 21 bases unmatched. CDR1 is SGHKS, CDR2 YYEKEE, per germline (reference sequence). The CDR3 spans 20 residues. Here the CDR3 DNA reads TGTGCCAGCAGCTTAAGGTCCGGGACAGATTATTTTCTTCGGTCCTACGAGCAGTACTTC. This encodes CASSLRSGTDYFLRSYEQYF.

The chain recombines TRBV30 with TRBJ2-7; D gene ambiguous. V was shortened by 0 bases and J by 5 bases, with 14 bases between the two germline ends. Germline V CDR1 and CDR2: GTSNPN, SVGIG (reference sequence). The CDR3 extends over 14 amino acids. The CDR3 sequence: CAWSVRAKRNEQYF. CDR3 coding DNA: TGTGCCTGGAGTGTACGAGCCAAGAGGAACGAGCAGTACTTC.

This chain links TRBV7-9 with TRBJ2-2; D is unresolved. This CDR3 region has 15 residues. Trimming stripped 3 bases from V and 0 bases from J, with 8 bases between. CDR1 and CDR2 (germline): SEHNR, FQNEAQ (reference sequence). The CDR3 DNA reads TGTGCCAGCAGCTTGTTTAGAACGAACACCGGGGAGCTGTTTTTT. Protein sequence: CASSLFRTNTGELFF.

V is TRBV19 and J is TRBJ1-5, with a possible D match to TRBD1 (5 bases). Trimming cost V 2 bases and J 0 bases, with 29 bases left between them. Germline CDR1 reads LNHDA; CDR2 reads SQIVND (reference sequence). CDR3 size: 22 residues. This chain's CDR3 is CASSITPFPGGTTPYSNQPQHF. The CDR3 nucleotides read TGTGCCAGTAGTATAACGCCGTTCCCTGGGGGGACGACTCCTTATAGCAATCAGCCCCAGCATTTT.

The gene calls are TRBV10-3 and TRBJ2-1; 7 positions agree with TRBD1. The V gene's germline CDR1 is ENHRY and CDR2 SYGVKD. There are 13 residues in the CDR3. V was clipped by 6 bases and J by 7 bases; unmatched bases: 6. The CDR3 sequence: CAIRTGSRNEQFF. The DNA of the CDR3 is TGTGCCATCAGGACAGGGTCTCGTAATGAGCAGTTCTTC.

V gene TRBV3-1 (or the pseudogene TRBV3-2) combines with J gene TRBJ2-2; no clear D gene. CDR3 size: 16 residues. V was cut by 2 bases and J by 5 bases, with 15 bases left in between. Germline CDR1 reads LGHDT; CDR2 reads YNNKEL (reference sequence). CDR3 region: CASSQNEPSLTGELFF. CDR3 nucleotides: TGTGCCAGCAGCCAAAATGAGCCCTCTCTTACCGGGGAGCTGTTTTTT.